Presented here are 30 T cell receptor beta chains from one specimen sequenced in a study of blood T cell repertoires in COVID-19. Sequenced by immunoSEQ multiplex PCR; TCRdb stores in-frame clones only, minus some. Among around 200,000 clones listed, more than 75% were seen once. Source material: peripheral blood. The receptors were sampled from a woman aged 80 or older with acute or convalescent COVID-19.

The rearrangement links TRBV21-1 to TRBJ2-4; the D segment call TRBD2 is taken from the table without a DNA check. TRBV21-1 is described as a pseudogene. This CDR3 spans 16 amino acids. CDR3 protein: CAPGRAGLQPGNIQYF. CDR3 DNA sequence: TGTGCCCCCGGGAGGGCAGGCCTGCAGCCGGGAAACATTCAGTACTTC.

This chain joins TRBV24-1 and TRBJ2-7; D remains ambiguous. Germline loops: CDR1 KGHDR, CDR2 SFDVKD. V was clipped by 2 bases and J by 4 bases, with 5 bases between them. This CDR3 region has 12 residues. CDR3 sequence reads: CATSDSFYEQYF. CDR3 sequence (DNA): TGTGCCACCAGTGATTCATTTTACGAGCAGTACTTC.

The V and J genes are TRBV9 and TRBJ1-4; a possible D gene is TRBD1 (6 bases). The CDR3 is made up of 15 amino acids. Germline loops: CDR1 SGDLS, CDR2 YYNGEE. V lost 4 bases and J 7 bases, leaving 17 bases between the germline ends. The CDR3 reads CASSLRQDWGEKLFF. CDR3 bases: TGTGCCAGCAGCTTACGACAGGACTGGGGTGAAAAACTGTTTTTT.

This rearrangement joins TRBV29-1 to TRBJ2-1; 7 nucleotides line up with TRBD2. Trimming cost V 0 bases and J 2 bases; bases outside gene matches: 1. There are 14 residues in the CDR3. The germline V gene encodes CDR1 SQVTM and CDR2 ANQGSEA. The CDR3 sequence is CSVEEGGAYNEQFF. For the CDR3, the DNA is TGCAGCGTTGAAGAGGGGGGGGCCTACAATGAGCAGTTCTTC.

This sequence joins TRBV5-1 and TRBJ2-1; TRBD2 aligns across 9 bases. The CDR3 covers 16 residues. V gave up 2 bases and J gave up 9 bases; unmatched junction bases: 12. CDR1 is SGHRS, CDR2 YFSETQ, per germline. CDR3 in DNA: TGCGCCAGCAGCTTTCAGGTGGCGGGAGGGCCGAGTGAGCAGTTCTTC. Translating it yields CASSFQVAGGPSEQFF.

V is TRBV18 and J is TRBJ1-4; possibly TRBD1 for D (5 bases). Trimming stripped 6 bases from V and 8 bases from J, with 13 bases between. The CDR3 extends over 13 amino acids. Germline CDR1 reads KGHSH; CDR2 reads LQKENI. The CDR3 DNA reads as TGTGCCAGCTCGACGCAGGGCGGCGAAAAACTGTTTTTT. It codes for CASSTQGGEKLFF.

The rearrangement joins TRBV5-1 to TRBJ1-1; 7 positions agree with TRBD1. The junction had 11 bases not matched to a gene; V was cut back by 0 bases and J by 0 bases. The germline V gene encodes CDR1 SGHRS and CDR2 YFSETQ. The CDR3 is 18 amino acids. The CDR3 DNA reads as TGCGCCAGCAGCTTGGTTCCGACAGGGCGGGACCTGAACACTGAAGCTTTCTTT. Residues: CASSLVPTGRDLNTEAFF.

This clone showed up just once. This chain joins TRBV7-8 and TRBJ2-3, with 12 nucleotides matching TRBD2. This CDR3 has 16 amino acids. With 3 bases clipped from V and 5 bases from J, the junction kept 6 bases outside the gene matches. The V gene's germline CDR1 is SGHVS and CDR2 FQNEAQ. The CDR3, as DNA: TGTGCCAGCAGCTTTCGACTAGCGGGAGTGATAGATACGCAGTATTTT. Translated, it gives CASSFRLAGVIDTQYF.

The genes are TRBV6-4 and TRBJ2-1; the match to TRBD2 covers 8 bases. Germline values: CDR1 MRHNA, CDR2 SNTAGT. J gave up 5 bases and V 5 bases, and 8 bases lay outside the gene matches. The CDR3 consists of 15 residues. Here the CDR3 reads CASSKLAVGDNEQFF. The CDR3 bases are TGTGCCAGCAGTAAACTAGCGGTGGGGGACAATGAGCAGTTCTTC.

The chain couples TRBV11-2 to TRBJ2-7; TRBD2 aligns across 7 bases. J gave up 3 bases and V 4 bases, and 12 bases lay outside the gene matches. This CDR3 comprises 16 residues. Germline V gene lookup returns CDR1 SGHAT and CDR2 FQNNGV. The CDR3 loop reads CASSYPVGGGNYEQYF. The CDR3 coding sequence is TGTGCCAGCAGCTATCCCGTTGGGGGGGGAAACTACGAGCAGTACTTC.

The chain uses TRBV10-3 and TRBJ2-5; 7 bases align to TRBD1. Germline V gene lookup returns CDR1 ENHRY and CDR2 SYGVKD. The CDR3 runs 15 residues. V was clipped by 6 bases and J by 1 base; unmatched bases: 8. The chain's CDR3 is CAISGQVGPQETQYF. The CDR3, as DNA: TGTGCCATCAGCGGACAGGTCGGTCCCCAAGAGACCCAGTACTTC.

The chain joins TRBV12-3 or TRBV12-4 to TRBJ2-7; possibly TRBD2 for D (5 bases). V was cut by 5 bases and J by 4 bases, with 12 bases left in between. The CDR3 runs 13 residues. CDR3: CASSRGLWYEQYF. The CDR3 DNA reads as TGTGCCAGCAGTCGGGGTCTGTGGTACGAGCAGTACTTC.

The chain recombines TRBV27 with TRBJ2-7, with D possibly TRBD2 on 6 matching bases. Looked up from germline, CDR1 is MNHEY and CDR2 is SMNVEV (reference sequence). The V end lost 5 bases, the J end lost 6 bases, and 20 bases lay between the germline ends. This CDR3 has 15 amino acids. CDR3 amino acids: CASSPINFGGSEQYF. The CDR3 nucleotides are TGTGCCAGCAGTCCCATTAACTTCGGGGGATCCGAGCAGTACTTC.

This chain joins TRBV2 and TRBJ1-5; D gene ambiguous. The CDR3 runs to 15 residues. The V and J ends lost 6 bases and 1 base respectively, with 13 bases between them. Germline values: CDR1 SNHLY, CDR2 FYNNEI. CDR3 DNA: TGTGCCAGCAGCCCAAGAGGTCTGAGCAATCAGCCCCAGCATTTT. It translates to CASSPRGLSNQPQHF.

The chain carries TRBV6-2 or TRBV6-3 and TRBJ2-3; weak D call: TRBD2 (5 bases). Germline V gene lookup returns CDR1 MNHEY and CDR2 SVGEGT. V gave up 6 bases and J gave up 2 bases, with 21 bases separating them. The CDR3 extends over 17 amino acids. This CDR3 reads CASSNPFSGAATDTQYF. As DNA, the CDR3 is TGTGCCAGCAGCAATCCTTTCAGCGGAGCGGCCACAGATACGCAGTATTTT.

This clone was seen a single time. The chain uses TRBV5-1 and TRBJ2-7; D ambiguous. The germline V gene encodes CDR1 SGHRS and CDR2 YFSETQ. The V end lost 4 bases, the J end lost 0 bases, and 11 bases lay between the germline ends. CDR3 length equals 14 residues. CDR3 loop: CASSLPSSSYEQYF. DNA of the CDR3: TGCGCCAGCAGCCTGCCTTCGAGCTCCTACGAGCAGTACTTC.

The chain couples TRBV28 to TRBJ1-4; 8 nucleotides line up with TRBD1. After removal of 8 bases from V and 3 bases from J, the junction contained 11 bases not matched to a gene. This CDR3 has 16 residues. Germline lookup yields CDR1 MDHEN and CDR2 SYDVKM. The CDR3 sequence: CASPPQGQVPNEKLFF. The DNA of the CDR3 is TGTGCCAGCCCCCCCCAGGGACAGGTGCCTAATGAAAAACTGTTTTTT.

This chain connects TRBV19 to TRBJ2-1; TRBD2 aligns across 10 bases. The CDR3 sequence is 17 residues long. Germline V CDR1 and CDR2: LNHDA, SQIVND (reference sequence). V lost 10 bases and J lost 0; bases outside the gene matches: 12. The CDR3 nucleotides read TGTGCCACCAAGTCATTAGCGGGAGGCGGCTCCTACAATGAGCAGTTCTTC. Its translation is CATKSLAGGGSYNEQFF.

The sample holds a few counts of this clone. The CDR3 is CASSGRGNSYEQYF. The CDR3 coding sequence is TGCGCCAGCAGCGGGAGGGGTAACTCCTACGAGCAGTACTTC. The chain carries TRBV5-1 and TRBJ2-7, with 7 bases identical to TRBD2. Germline assignment: CDR1 SGHRS and CDR2 YFSETQ. J gave up 0 bases and V 4 bases, and 4 bases lay outside the gene matches. The CDR3 has 14 residues.

With respect to this clone: In the same sample, other DNA sequences code for this CDR3. This chain connects TRBV7-9 to TRBJ2-3; no clear D. The V gene lost 5 bases and the J gene lost 2 bases, with 2 bases spanning the gap. The CDR3 covers 11 residues. Germline assignment: CDR1 SEHNR and CDR2 FQNEAQ (reference sequence). The CDR3 loop is CASSHTDTQYF. CDR3 DNA: TGTGCCAGCAGCCACACAGATACGCAGTATTTT.

The chain employs TRBV7-2 and TRBJ2-7; 9 bases fit TRBD2. V trimming: 2 bases; J trimming: 4 bases; junction bases outside the gene matches: 6. CDR1 is SGHTA and CDR2 is FQGNSA in the germline V gene. CDR3 size: 15 residues. In DNA, the CDR3 is TGTGCCAGCAGCTTAACCGGGACTAGCTTATACGAGCAGTACTTC. Translating gives CASSLTGTSLYEQYF.

The rearrangement links TRBV4-1 to TRBJ1-3; D gene unclear. This CDR3 has 16 residues. The V gene's germline CDR1 is MGHRA and CDR2 YSYEKL. V was clipped by 0 bases and J by 4 bases, with 13 bases between them. The CDR3 protein is CASSQDASGGGNTIYF. The CDR3 DNA reads TGCGCCAGCAGCCAAGATGCGAGTGGAGGAGGAAACACCATATATTTT.

The CDR3 DNA reads as TGTGCCAGCTCGTGGGACAGAAATGAAAAACTGTTTTTT. Its protein product is CASSWDRNEKLFF. The V call is TRBV18, the J call TRBJ1-4, with TRBD1 identical over 7 bases. CDR3 size: 13 residues. V lost 6 bases, J lost 5 bases, and 3 bases stayed unmatched. Per the germline V gene, CDR1 is KGHSH and CDR2 is LQKENI. Full variable domain (outside the CDR3, taken from reference TRBV18 and TRBJ1-4): NAGVMQNPRHLVRRRGQEARLRCSPMKGHSHVYWYRQLPEEGLKFMVYLQKENIIDESGMPKERFSAEFPKEGPSILRIQQVVRGDSAAYFCASSWDRNEKLFFGSGTQLSVL.

This chain links TRBV5-1 with TRBJ2-3, with 13 bases lining up with TRBD2. The CDR3 extends over 18 amino acids. Germline loops: CDR1 SGHRS, CDR2 YFSETQ. Trimming at V came to 0 bases and at J to 4 bases, leaving 8 bases not matched to a gene. The CDR3 spells CASSLGPPGLAGPDTQYF. In nucleotides, the CDR3 is TGCGCCAGCAGCTTGGGGCCTCCGGGACTAGCGGGACCAGATACGCAGTATTTT.

The chain couples TRBV7-3 to TRBJ2-1, with D unclear. V lost 4 bases to trimming and J lost 9 bases, with 13 bases between them. The CDR3 has 13 residues. Per the germline V gene, CDR1 is SGHTA and CDR2 is FQGTGA. The CDR3 sequence: CASSSRVPGEQFF. CDR3 DNA sequence: TGTGCCAGCAGCTCCCGAGTACCCGGTGAGCAGTTCTTC.

V is TRBV28 and J is TRBJ1-2, with D possibly TRBD1 on 5 matching bases. Per germline, CDR1 MDHEN and CDR2 SYDVKM. The V end was cut by 9 bases, the J end by 6 bases, with 14 bases between. This CDR3 comprises 12 residues. CDR3: CASHRQSNGYTF. DNA for the CDR3: TGTGCCAGTCACCGACAGAGCAATGGCTACACCTTC.

This chain connects TRBV28 to TRBJ1-5; TRBD1 might be the D (5 bases). Trimming removed 0 bases from V and 4 bases from J, with 7 bases in between. This CDR3 spans 14 amino acids. Per germline, CDR1 MDHEN and CDR2 SYDVKM. CDR3: CASSLWTENQPQHF. The CDR3 region has the DNA TGTGCCAGCAGTTTATGGACAGAAAATCAGCCCCAGCATTTT.

The genes are TRBV6-6 and TRBJ2-7, with 10 positions matching TRBD1. V lost 4 bases, J lost 5 bases, and 5 bases stayed unmatched. The CDR3 spans 14 residues. The germline V gene encodes CDR1 MNHNY and CDR2 SVGAGI (reference sequence). This chain's CDR3 is CASSSWDRGDEQYF. CDR3 nucleotide sequence: TGTGCCAGCAGTTCTTGGGACAGGGGCGACGAGCAGTACTTC.

The chain combines TRBV28 with TRBJ1-3; 7 nucleotides align to TRBD1. This CDR3 region has 16 residues. The V gene's germline CDR1 is MDHEN and CDR2 SYDVKM. Trimming cost V 10 bases and J 0 bases; bases outside gene matches: 12. CDR3 coding DNA: TGTGCCACCCTGGGGGACAGATTAATCTCTGGAAACACCATATATTTT. Residues: CATLGDRLISGNTIYF.

This chain links TRBV29-1 with TRBJ1-2; no clear D. The CDR3 runs 11 residues. V gave up 7 bases and J gave up 4 bases, with 10 bases separating them. The germline V gene has CDR1 SQVTM and CDR2 ANQGSEA. The CDR3 DNA sequence: TGCAGCGCCTATCACGCCTATGGCTACACCTTC. Translating it yields CSAYHAYGYTF. The variable domain in full, completed from reference TRBV29-1 and TRBJ1-2, reads SAVISQKPSRDICQRGTSLTIQCQVDSQVTMMFWYRQQPGQSLTLIATANQGSEATYESGFVIDKFPISRPNLTFSTLTVSNMSPEDSSIYLCSAYHAYGYTFGSGTRLTVV.